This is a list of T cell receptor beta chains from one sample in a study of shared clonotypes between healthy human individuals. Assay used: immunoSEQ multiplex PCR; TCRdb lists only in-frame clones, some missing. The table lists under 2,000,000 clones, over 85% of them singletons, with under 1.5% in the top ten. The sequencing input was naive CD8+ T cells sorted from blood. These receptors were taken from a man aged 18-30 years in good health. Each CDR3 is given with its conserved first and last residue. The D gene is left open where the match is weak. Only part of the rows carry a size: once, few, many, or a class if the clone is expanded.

TGCGCCAGCAGCCAAGAATTTAGAGAAAACCAAGAGACCCAGTACTTC,CASSQEFRENQETQYF,NA,TRBV4-3,16,NA,TRBJ2-5
TGTGCCAGCAGCCCAGGAGGAAACACCTACGAGCAGTACTTC,CASSPGGNTYEQYF,NA,TRBV9,14,NA,TRBJ2-7
TGCGCCAGCAGCCCTCGGACTAGCGGGGGGAGCTCCTACAATGAGCAGTTCTTC,CASSPRTSGGSSYNEQFF,once,TRBV4-3,18,TRBD2,TRBJ2-1
TGTGCCAGCAGCTCGGGACAATCCTACAATGAGCAGTTCTTC,CASSSGQSYNEQFF,once,TRBV5-6,14,NA,TRBJ2-1
TGTGCCAGCAGCCCCACGGGGGGGAATGGGGCCAACGTCCTGACTTTC,CASSPTGGNGANVLTF,NA,TRBV28,16,TRBD2,TRBJ2-6
TGTGCCAGCAGCGTCGACTCGGACTCTGGAAACACCATATATTTT,CASSVDSDSGNTIYF,NA,TRBV9,15,NA,TRBJ1-3
TGTGCCAGTAGTATATCAGGGATAGGCGTCGACGAGCAGTACTTC,CASSISGIGVDEQYF,NA,TRBV19,15,NA,TRBJ2-7
TGTGCCAGCAGTTTTCGGTCCGGGGAGCTGTTTTTT,CASSFRSGELFF,NA,TRBV27,12,NA,TRBJ2-2
TGTGCCAGCAGTAACCAGGGCTCTGGGGCCAACGTCCTGACTTTC,CASSNQGSGANVLTF,NA,TRBV6-5,15,NA,TRBJ2-6
TGTGCCTGGAGCACCGGATTGGCAGATCAGCCCCAGCATTTT,CAWSTGLADQPQHF,NA,TRBV30,14,NA,TRBJ1-5
TGTGCCTGGGACAGTGAAGGGCTTCGTGGCTACACCTTC,CAWDSEGLRGYTF,NA,TRBV30,13,NA,TRBJ1-2
TGTGCCTGGAGTTATGGAGGAGGTCAACAAGCTTTCTTT,CAWSYGGGQQAFF,NA,TRBV30,13,NA,TRBJ1-1
TGTGCCACCAGCAGAGGAGGGTCTGGAAACACCATATATTTT,CATSRGGSGNTIYF,NA,TRBV15,14,NA,TRBJ1-3
TGTGCCTGGAGTGTAGAACAGGGCAGCTCCTATAATTCACCCCTCCACTTT,CAWSVEQGSSYNSPLHF,NA,TRBV30,17,NA,TRBJ1-6
TGTGCCAGCAGACACTGGGGATCTAATGAAAAACTGTTTTTT,CASRHWGSNEKLFF,NA,TRBV5-4,14,NA,TRBJ1-4
TGTGCCAGCAGTTACCTATCACAGGGGTGGGCCGGGGAGCTGTTTTTT,CASSYLSQGWAGELFF,NA,TRBV6-6,16,TRBD1,TRBJ2-2
TGTGCCAGCAGCTTAGTCCTAGCGGGAGTACCTGATACGCAGTATTTT,CASSLVLAGVPDTQYF,once,TRBV7-8,16,TRBD2,TRBJ2-3
TGTGCCAGCACCTTCAGCCCTTTCGGCAGGGAGACCTACGAGCAGTACTTC,CASTFSPFGRETYEQYF,NA,TRBV11-2,17,NA,TRBJ2-7